These 14 T cell receptor beta chains share one sample of origin, sequenced in a study of blood T cell repertoires in COVID-19. TCRdb's table, derived via immunoSEQ multiplex PCR, lists solely in-frame clones and lacks some. In the table there are tens of thousands of clones, around nine tenths of which are singletons. What was sequenced was peripheral blood. Receptors were obtained from a human donor in a cohort sampled during active COVID-19.

The chain is built from TRBV6-1 and TRBJ1-2; D uncertain. The germline gives CDR1 MNHNS, CDR2 SASEGT. CDR3 size: 14 residues. V was clipped by 0 bases and J by 2 bases, with 7 bases between them. CDR3 nucleotides: TGTGCCAGCAGTGAAGCCCAGGCGAACTATGGCTACACCTTC. Protein: CASSEAQANYGYTF.

V gene TRBV11-3 combines with J gene TRBJ2-2; D not resolved. Germline lookup yields CDR1 SGHNT and CDR2 YENEEA. V dropped 4 bases and J dropped 4 bases, with 16 bases sitting between them. This CDR3 has 16 amino acids. The CDR3 coding sequence is TGTGCCAGCAGCTCTTCCCCCGACGACACCACCGGGGAGCTGTTTTTT. This codes for CASSSSPDDTTGELFF.

The chain carries TRBV9 and TRBJ1-2; D unresolved. The CDR3 length is 14 residues. CDR1 SGDLS and CDR2 YYNGEE come from the germline V gene. With 2 bases removed from V and 3 bases from J, the gap between germline ends came to 11 bases. The CDR3 DNA reads TGTGCCAGCAGCGTTTCCGTCCCTGACTATGGCTACACCTTC. It codes for CASSVSVPDYGYTF.

This clone was found a few times. This chain links TRBV27 with TRBJ2-5; D gene uncertain. The CDR3 has 12 amino acids. Germline V gives CDR1 MNHEY, CDR2 SMNVEV (reference sequence). Trimming pared 6 bases from V and 2 bases from J, leaving 7 bases between. CDR3 loop: CASRSAQETQYF. CDR3 nucleotide sequence: TGTGCCAGCAGAAGCGCTCAAGAGACCCAGTACTTC.

The chain uses TRBV3-1 (or the pseudogene TRBV3-2) and TRBJ1-6, with 7 bases identical to TRBD1. The CDR3 length is 15 residues. V was pared by 6 bases and J by 10 bases, with 12 bases of the junction left unmatched. Germline V gene data show CDR1 as LGHDT and CDR2 as YNNKEL (reference sequence). The DNA for the CDR3 is TGTGCCAGCAGGAGATCCGGGACAGTAAGCTCACCCCTCCACTTT. Its protein product is CASRRSGTVSSPLHF.

The chain couples TRBV12-3 or TRBV12-4 to TRBJ1-1; D uncertain. V gave up 3 bases and J gave up 0 bases, with 5 bases separating them. This CDR3 is built from 13 residues. CDR3 sequence reads: CASSLAMNTEAFF. In DNA form, the CDR3 reads TGTGCCAGCAGTTTGGCAATGAACACTGAAGCTTTCTTT.

This sequence joins TRBV5-1 and TRBJ2-7, with D possibly TRBD1 on 6 matching bases. Trimming removed 4 bases from V and 3 bases from J, with 8 bases in between. The CDR3 covers 12 residues. CDR1 is SGHRS, CDR2 YFSETQ, per germline. CDR3 residues: CASSKDSYEQYF. CDR3 nucleotide sequence: TGCGCCAGCAGCAAGGACAGCTACGAGCAGTACTTC.

The rearrangement joins TRBV2 to TRBJ2-1, with 10 bases aligning to TRBD1. CDR1 and CDR2 from the germline V gene are SNHLY and FYNNEI. V lost 8 bases, J lost 7 bases, and 14 bases stayed unmatched. This CDR3 has 16 amino acids. In DNA, the CDR3 is TGTGCCAGCTTTATCGTCCGGGACAGGGGCAGGAATGAGCAGTTCTTC. It yields the protein CASFIVRDRGRNEQFF.

This clone was observed a single time. CDR3 nucleotides: TGTGCCAGCAGGTCGGGGTATAGCACAGATACGCAGTATTTT. This encodes CASRSGYSTDTQYF. The chain links TRBV7-2 to TRBJ2-3; the D gene is possibly TRBD2 (5 bases). The germline V gene has CDR1 SGHTA and CDR2 FQGNSA. The CDR3 runs to 14 residues. Trimming pared 6 bases from V and 0 bases from J, leaving 10 bases between.

The chain uses TRBV7-7 and TRBJ2-3; unclear D gene. Germline V gene data show CDR1 as SSHAT and CDR2 as FNYEAQ (reference sequence). The CDR3 totals 15 residues. V was pared by 6 bases and J by 0 bases, with 13 bases between. CDR3 nucleotide sequence: TGTGCCAGCAGTCGTGGGCTTTCTAGCACAGATACGCAGTATTTT. Translated: CASSRGLSSTDTQYF.

This chain joins TRBV3-1 (or the pseudogene TRBV3-2) and TRBJ2-7; 8 bases fit TRBD1. With V trimmed by 1 base and J by 4 bases, 3 bases remained unmatched. The CDR3 runs 14 residues. CDR1 and CDR2 from the germline V gene are LGHDT and YNNKEL (reference sequence). In DNA form, the CDR3 reads TGTGCCAGCAGCCAAGGACAGGGGCCGTACGAGCAGTACTTC. It yields the protein CASSQGQGPYEQYF.

The rearrangement uses TRBV11-2 and TRBJ2-2; TRBD1 matches 11 bases. Trimming cost V 4 bases and J 7 bases; bases outside gene matches: 5. The CDR3 is 15 residues long. Germline lookup yields CDR1 SGHAT and CDR2 FQNNGV. CDR3 residues: CASSWDRGFGGELFF. In DNA, the CDR3 is TGTGCCAGCAGCTGGGACAGGGGGTTCGGCGGGGAGCTGTTTTTT.

The rearrangement links TRBV7-9 to TRBJ2-1, with D perhaps matching TRBD2 (6 bases). Germline V lookup: CDR1 SEHNR, CDR2 FQNEAQ (reference sequence). Trimming took 8 bases from V and 6 from J, leaving 17 bases between them. The CDR3 extends over 14 amino acids. The CDR3, as DNA: TGTGCCAGCCTCGACAACGGGGGAACCAATGAGCAGTTCTTC. Translating it yields CASLDNGGTNEQFF.

The J gene is TRBJ2-7, the V gene TRBV10-3; TRBD1 agrees at 8 bases. CDR1 ENHRY and CDR2 SYGVKD come from the germline V gene. This CDR3 region has 14 residues. The trim removed 10 bases at V and 2 bases at J, leaving 10 bases unmatched. The CDR3 region is CATQDRADTYEQYF. Written as DNA, the CDR3 is TGTGCCACTCAGGACAGGGCTGACACCTACGAGCAGTACTTC.